This TCR beta chain came from a study of cytomegalovirus exposure and HLA in healthy donors. The study, taken as a whole, reports: Reports showed the classifier diagnosing cytomegalovirus status with high specificity and sensitivity.

Remarks on this clone: Its cognate antigen is unknown.

CDR1 is MNHNS, CDR2 SASEGT, per germline. V was shortened by 0 bases and J by 4 bases, with 19 bases between the two germline ends. This CDR3 is 18 amino acids long. The PCR used 60 Vbeta and 13 Jbeta primers. The assay was immunoSEQ multiplex PCR, and TCRdb's table has in-frame clones only and misses some. The repertoire consists of over 200,000 clones, with about 89% occurring once and the leading ten covering roughly 1%. The chain carries TRBV6-1 and TRBJ1-5; D might be TRBD1 (5 bases). This receptor was identified in a woman aged 18-35 years in good health and CMV-seronegative. Material: PBMCs. CDR3 DNA sequence: TGTGCCAGCAGTGAAGCGCGTTCGGCTAGGGGACTTAATCAGCCCCAGCATTTT. Protein product: CASSEARSARGLNQPQHF.